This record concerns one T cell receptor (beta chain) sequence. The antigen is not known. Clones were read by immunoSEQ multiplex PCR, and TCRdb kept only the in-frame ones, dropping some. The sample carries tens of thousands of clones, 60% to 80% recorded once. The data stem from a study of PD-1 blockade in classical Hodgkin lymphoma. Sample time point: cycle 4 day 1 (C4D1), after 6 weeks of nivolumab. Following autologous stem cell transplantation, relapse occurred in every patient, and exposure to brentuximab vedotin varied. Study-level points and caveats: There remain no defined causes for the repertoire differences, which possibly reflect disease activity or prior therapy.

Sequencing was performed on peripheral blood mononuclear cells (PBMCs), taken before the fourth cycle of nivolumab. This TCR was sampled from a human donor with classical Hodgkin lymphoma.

The CDR3 DNA reads as TGTGCCAGCAGCCCCCGCGGCGGGGGGACCGAGACCCAGTACTTC. Amino acids: CASSPRGGGTETQYF. This chain connects TRBV7-2 to TRBJ2-5; 8 bases are a match to TRBD2. The junction had 10 bases not matched to a gene; V was cut back by 5 bases and J by 5 bases. This CDR3 is 15 amino acids long. CDR1 is SGHTA and CDR2 is FQGNSA in the germline V gene.